This note documents a single T cell receptor (beta chain) sequence. This specimen comes from a study of blood T cell repertoires in COVID-19. Study at large: Material from acute and convalescent COVID-19 was sourced from the United States, Italy and Spain.

Germline lookup yields CDR1 SGHNT and CDR2 YYREEE (reference sequence). CDR3 length: 16 residues. J lost 2 bases, V lost 1 base, and 5 bases had no gene match. This table comes from immunoSEQ multiplex PCR, and its TCRdb copy is limited to in-frame clones, with some not included. The sample carries more than 95,000 clones, roughly four fifths recorded once. Sequencing was done on a sample of peripheral blood. This chain links TRBV5-4 with TRBJ2-3; TRBD2 agrees at 9 bases. The source of this sequence is a man in his 70s with active or convalescent COVID-19. CDR3 in amino acids: CASSLWLAGYTDTQYF. The CDR3 coding sequence is TGTGCCAGCAGCTTGTGGCTAGCGGGGTACACAGATACGCAGTATTTT. Full variable domain (rest looked up from reference TRBV5-4 and TRBJ2-3): ETGVTQSPTHLIKTRGQQVTLRCSSQSGHNTVSWYQQALGQGPQFIFQYYREEENGRGNFPPRFSGLQFPNYSSELNVNALELDDSALYLCASSLWLAGYTDTQYFGPGTRLTVL.